The clone carrying this T cell receptor beta chain has only a few counts. This sample stems from a study of cytomegalovirus exposure and HLA in healthy donors. Study in general: According to later analysis, the same platform produced the 120 or so validation and over 600 first-cohort repertoires.

The data were produced by immunoSEQ multiplex PCR, yet TCRdb's version contains in-frame clones alone and is incomplete. Among around 130,000 clones listed, around nine tenths were seen once. Trimming took off 2 bases at V and 8 bases at J, with 13 bases between the two ends. This CDR3 spans 13 amino acids. Germline V CDR1 and CDR2: SGHRS, YFSETQ. Material: PBMCs. The chain employs TRBV5-1 and TRBJ1-2, with D uncertain. This TCR was recovered from a young man in good health and CMV-seronegative. The CDR3 spells CASSFGQERGYTF. As DNA, the CDR3 is TGCGCCAGCAGCTTTGGGCAGGAAAGAGGCTACACCTTC. Full variable domain (remainder filled in from reference TRBV5-1 and TRBJ1-2): KAGVTQTPRYLIKTRGQQVTLSCSPISGHRSVSWYQQTPGQGLQFLFEYFSETQRNKGNFPGRFSGRQFSNSRSEMNVSTLELGDSALYLCASSFGQERGYTFGSGTRLTVV.